This TCR beta chain appears in the sequencing data of a study of shared clonotypes between healthy human individuals. Findings and caveats of the study: Even with large depth, rarefaction showed that sorted-subset sequencing was incomplete.

Comment on this clone: The antigen is undetermined.

Assay: immunoSEQ multiplex PCR; the TCRdb copy retains only in-frame clones and omits some. The sample has about 2.4 million clones; approximately 94% are singletons. This CDR3 is built from 16 residues. V was trimmed by 5 bases and J by 0 bases, leaving 15 bases between them. CDR1 and CDR2 from the germline V gene are SGHRS and YFSETQ. V and J are TRBV5-1 and TRBJ1-3; no definite D call. The source of this sequence is a man between 18 and 35 years old in good health. Some clones in this sample may be carry-over from other donors' samples. The specimen was naive CD4+ T cells from PBMCs. The subset is: CD45RA+ positively selected. CDR3 residues: CASSSGPAPSGNTIYF. CDR3 in DNA: TGCGCCAGCAGTTCGGGTCCAGCGCCCTCTGGAAACACCATATATTTT.